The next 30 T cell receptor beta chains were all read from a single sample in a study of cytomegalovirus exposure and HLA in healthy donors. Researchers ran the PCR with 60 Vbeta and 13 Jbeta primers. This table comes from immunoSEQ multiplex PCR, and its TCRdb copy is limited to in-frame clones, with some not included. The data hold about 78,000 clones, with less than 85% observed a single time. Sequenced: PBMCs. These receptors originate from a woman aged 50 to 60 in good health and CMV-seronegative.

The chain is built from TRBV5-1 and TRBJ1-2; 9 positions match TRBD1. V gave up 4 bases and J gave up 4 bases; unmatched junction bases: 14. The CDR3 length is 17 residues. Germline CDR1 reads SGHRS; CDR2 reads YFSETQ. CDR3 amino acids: CASSPPPGQGSTYGYTF. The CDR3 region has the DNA TGCGCCAGCAGCCCTCCTCCCGGACAGGGGTCAACCTATGGCTACACCTTC.

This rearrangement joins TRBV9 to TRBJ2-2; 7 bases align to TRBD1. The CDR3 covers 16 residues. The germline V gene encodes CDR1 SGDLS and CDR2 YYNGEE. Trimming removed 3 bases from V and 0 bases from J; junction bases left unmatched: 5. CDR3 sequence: CASSETGTANTGELFF. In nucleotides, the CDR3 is TGTGCCAGCAGCGAGACCGGGACAGCGAACACCGGGGAGCTGTTTTTT. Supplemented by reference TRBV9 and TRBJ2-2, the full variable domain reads DSGVTQTPKHLITATGQRVTLRCSPRSGDLSVYWYQQSLDQGLQFLIQYYNGEERAKGNILERFSAQQFPDLHSELNLSSLELGDSALYFCASSETGTANTGELFFGEGSRLTVL.

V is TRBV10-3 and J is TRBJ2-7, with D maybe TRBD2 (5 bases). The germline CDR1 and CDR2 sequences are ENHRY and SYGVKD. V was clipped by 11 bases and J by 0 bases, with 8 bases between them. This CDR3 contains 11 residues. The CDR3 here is CAASGSYEQYF. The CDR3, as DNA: TGTGCCGCCAGCGGCTCCTACGAGCAGTACTTC.

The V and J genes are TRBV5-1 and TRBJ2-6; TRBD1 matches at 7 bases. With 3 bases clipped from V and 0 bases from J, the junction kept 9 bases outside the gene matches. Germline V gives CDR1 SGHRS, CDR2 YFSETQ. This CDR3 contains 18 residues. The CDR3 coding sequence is TGCGCCAGCAGCTCCTCCGGGACAGCAAGCTCTGGGGCCAACGTCCTGACTTTC. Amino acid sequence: CASSSSGTASSGANVLTF.

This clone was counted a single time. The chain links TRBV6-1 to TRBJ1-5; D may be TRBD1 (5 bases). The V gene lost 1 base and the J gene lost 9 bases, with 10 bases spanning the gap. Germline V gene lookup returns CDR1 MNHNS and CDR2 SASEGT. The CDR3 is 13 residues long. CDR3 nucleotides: TGTGCCAGCAGTGAAGTTAGGGGTCGGCCCCAGCATTTT. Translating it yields CASSEVRGRPQHF.

The CDR3 here is CASSIRRTGGTEAFF. Here the CDR3 DNA reads TGTGCCAGTAGTATTAGGCGGACAGGGGGGACTGAAGCTTTCTTT. The J gene is TRBJ1-1, the V gene TRBV19; 10 positions match TRBD1. The CDR3 sequence is 15 residues long. Germline CDR1 LNHDA, CDR2 SQIVND (reference sequence). J gave up 5 bases and V 3 bases, and 6 bases lay outside the gene matches.

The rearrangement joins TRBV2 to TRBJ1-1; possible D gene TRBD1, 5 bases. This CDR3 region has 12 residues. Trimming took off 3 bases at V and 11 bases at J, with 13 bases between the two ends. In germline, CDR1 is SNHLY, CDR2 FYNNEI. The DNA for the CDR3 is TGTGCCAGCAGTGACAGGGCTGCCTGGGCTTTCTTT. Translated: CASSDRAAWAFF.

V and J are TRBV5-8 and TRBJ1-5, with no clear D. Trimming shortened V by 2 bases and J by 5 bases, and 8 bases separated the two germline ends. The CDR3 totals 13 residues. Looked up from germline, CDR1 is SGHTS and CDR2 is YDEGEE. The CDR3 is CASSLHRDQPQHF. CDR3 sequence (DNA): TGTGCCAGCAGCTTACACAGAGATCAGCCCCAGCATTTT.

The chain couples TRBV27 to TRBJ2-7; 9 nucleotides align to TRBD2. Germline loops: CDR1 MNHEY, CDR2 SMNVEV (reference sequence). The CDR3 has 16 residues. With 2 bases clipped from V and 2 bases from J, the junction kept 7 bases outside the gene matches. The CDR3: CASSLAAGGDTYEQYF. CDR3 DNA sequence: TGTGCCAGCAGTTTAGCAGCGGGAGGCGATACCTACGAGCAGTACTTC.

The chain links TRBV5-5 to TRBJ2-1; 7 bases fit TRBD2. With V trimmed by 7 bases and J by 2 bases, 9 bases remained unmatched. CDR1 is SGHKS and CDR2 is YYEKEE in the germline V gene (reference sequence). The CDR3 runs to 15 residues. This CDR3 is CASCRGGNTYNEQFF. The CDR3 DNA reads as TGTGCCAGCTGTCGCGGGGGAAACACCTACAATGAGCAGTTCTTC.

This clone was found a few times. CDR3 coding DNA: TGTGCCAGCAGTTACGGGGGGACCTATGGCTACACCTTC. Its translation: CASSYGGTYGYTF. The gene calls are TRBV6-5 and TRBJ1-2; D might be TRBD1 (5 bases). Per germline, CDR1 MNHEY and CDR2 SVGAGI. With 2 bases removed from V and 4 bases from J, the gap between germline ends came to 8 bases. CDR3 length equals 13 residues.

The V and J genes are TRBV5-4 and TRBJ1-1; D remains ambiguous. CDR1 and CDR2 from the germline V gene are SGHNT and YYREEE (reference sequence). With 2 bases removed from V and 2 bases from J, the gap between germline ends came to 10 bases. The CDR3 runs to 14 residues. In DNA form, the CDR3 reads TGTGCCAGCAGCTTTGATCAGGATAACACTGAAGCTTTCTTT. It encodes CASSFDQDNTEAFF.

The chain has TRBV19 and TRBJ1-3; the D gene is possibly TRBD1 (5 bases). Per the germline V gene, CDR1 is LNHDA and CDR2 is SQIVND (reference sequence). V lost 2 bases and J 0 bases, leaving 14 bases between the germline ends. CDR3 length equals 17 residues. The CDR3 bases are TGTGCCAGTAGTATACGCCCCAGGGATGTCTCTGGAAACACCATATATTTT. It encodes CASSIRPRDVSGNTIYF.

The CDR3 region is CASSLGIAGIEQFF. The CDR3 nucleotides are TGTGCCAGCAGCTTGGGTATCGCGGGAATTGAGCAGTTCTTC. The chain employs TRBV5-6 and TRBJ2-1; a possible D gene is TRBD2 (6 bases). In germline, CDR1 is SGHDT, CDR2 YYEEEE. There are 14 residues in the CDR3. Trimming left V 0 bases short and J 9 bases short, with 13 bases between.

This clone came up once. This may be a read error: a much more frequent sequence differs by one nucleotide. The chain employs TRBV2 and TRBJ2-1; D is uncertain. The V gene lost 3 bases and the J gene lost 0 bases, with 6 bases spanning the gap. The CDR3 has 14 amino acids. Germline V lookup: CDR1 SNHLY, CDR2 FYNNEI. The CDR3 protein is CASSEVSSYNEQFF. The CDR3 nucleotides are TGTGCCAGCAGTGAGGTCAGCTCCTACAATGAGCAGTTCTTC.

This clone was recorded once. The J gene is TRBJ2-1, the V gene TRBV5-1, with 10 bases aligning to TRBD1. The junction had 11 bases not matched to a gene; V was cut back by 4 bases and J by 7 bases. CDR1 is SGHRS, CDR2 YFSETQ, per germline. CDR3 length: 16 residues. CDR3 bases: TGCGCCAGCAGCATGCCGGGGACAGGGGTGGAAAATGAGCAGTTCTTC. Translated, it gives CASSMPGTGVENEQFF.

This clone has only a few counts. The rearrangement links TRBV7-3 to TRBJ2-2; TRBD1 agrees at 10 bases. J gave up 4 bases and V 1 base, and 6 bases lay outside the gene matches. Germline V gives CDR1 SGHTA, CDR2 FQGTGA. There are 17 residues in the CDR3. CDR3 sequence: CASSLKGTGVVTGELFF. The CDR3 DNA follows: TGTGCCAGCAGCTTAAAAGGGACAGGGGTCGTCACCGGGGAGCTGTTTTTT.

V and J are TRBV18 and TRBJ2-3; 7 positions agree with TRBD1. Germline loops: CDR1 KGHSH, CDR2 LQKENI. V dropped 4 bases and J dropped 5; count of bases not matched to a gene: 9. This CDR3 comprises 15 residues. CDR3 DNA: TGTGCCAGCTCACACCCGGGACAGACTAAAGATACGCAGTATTTT. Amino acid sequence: CASSHPGQTKDTQYF.

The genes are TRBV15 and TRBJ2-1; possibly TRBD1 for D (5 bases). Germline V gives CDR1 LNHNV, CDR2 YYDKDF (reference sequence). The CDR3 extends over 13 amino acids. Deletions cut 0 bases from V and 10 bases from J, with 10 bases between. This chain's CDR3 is CATSRDLWTEQFF. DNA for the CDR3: TGTGCCACCAGCAGAGACCTGTGGACAGAGCAGTTCTTC.

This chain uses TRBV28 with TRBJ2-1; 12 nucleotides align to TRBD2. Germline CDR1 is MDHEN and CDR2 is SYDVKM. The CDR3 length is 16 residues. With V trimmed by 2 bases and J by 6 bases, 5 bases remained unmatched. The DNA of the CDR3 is TGTGCCAGCAGTTTACTAGGGACTAGCGGGCCCAATGAGCAGTTCTTC. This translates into CASSLLGTSGPNEQFF.

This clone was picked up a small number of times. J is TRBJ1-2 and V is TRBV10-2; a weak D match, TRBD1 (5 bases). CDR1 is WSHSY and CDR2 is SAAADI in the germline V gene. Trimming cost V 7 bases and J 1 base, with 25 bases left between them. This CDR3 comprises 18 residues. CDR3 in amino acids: CASTSRDSAAPLNYGYTF. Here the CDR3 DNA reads TGCGCCAGCACCAGCCGGGACTCCGCGGCCCCTCTTAACTATGGCTACACCTTC.

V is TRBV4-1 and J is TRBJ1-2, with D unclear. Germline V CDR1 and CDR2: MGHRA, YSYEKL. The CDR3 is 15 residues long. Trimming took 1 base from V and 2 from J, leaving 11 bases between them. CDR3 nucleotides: TGCGCCAGCAGCCAAGTGGGCAGAAGCAACTATGGCTACACCTTC. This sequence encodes CASSQVGRSNYGYTF.

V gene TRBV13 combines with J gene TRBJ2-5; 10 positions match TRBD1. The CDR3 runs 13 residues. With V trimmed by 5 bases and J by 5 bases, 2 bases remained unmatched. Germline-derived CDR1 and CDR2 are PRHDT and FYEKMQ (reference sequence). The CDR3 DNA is TGTGCCAGCAGCCGGACAGGGGGGGAGACCCAGTACTTC. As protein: CASSRTGGETQYF.

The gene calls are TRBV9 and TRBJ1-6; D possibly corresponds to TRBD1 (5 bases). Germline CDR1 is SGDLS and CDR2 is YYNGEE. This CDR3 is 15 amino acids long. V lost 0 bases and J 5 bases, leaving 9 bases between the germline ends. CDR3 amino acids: CASSVDQGDNSPLHF. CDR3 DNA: TGTGCCAGCAGCGTAGATCAGGGTGATAATTCACCCCTCCACTTT.

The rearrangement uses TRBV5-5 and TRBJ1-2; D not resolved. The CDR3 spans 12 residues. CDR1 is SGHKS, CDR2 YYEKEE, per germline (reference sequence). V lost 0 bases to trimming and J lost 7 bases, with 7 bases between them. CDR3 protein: CASSLGLVGYTF. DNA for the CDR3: TGTGCCAGCAGCTTGGGGCTTGTTGGCTACACCTTC.

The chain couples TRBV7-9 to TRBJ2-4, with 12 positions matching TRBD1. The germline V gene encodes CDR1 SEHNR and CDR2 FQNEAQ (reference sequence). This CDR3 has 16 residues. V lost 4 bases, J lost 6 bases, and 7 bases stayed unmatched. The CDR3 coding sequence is TGTGCCAGCAGCTCAGGGACAGGGGGCCGGGGAAACATTCAGTACTTC. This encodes CASSSGTGGRGNIQYF.

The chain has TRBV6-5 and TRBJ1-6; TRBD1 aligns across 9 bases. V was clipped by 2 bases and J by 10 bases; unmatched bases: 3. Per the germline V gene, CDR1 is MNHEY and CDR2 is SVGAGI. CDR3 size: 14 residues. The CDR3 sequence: CASSYGTGKSPLHF. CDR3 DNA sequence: TGTGCCAGCAGTTACGGGACAGGGAAATCACCCCTCCACTTT.

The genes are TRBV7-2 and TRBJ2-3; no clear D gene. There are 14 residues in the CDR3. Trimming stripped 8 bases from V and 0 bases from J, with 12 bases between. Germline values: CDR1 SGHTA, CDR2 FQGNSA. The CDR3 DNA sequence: TGTGCCAGCTCCGGGTATGCTAGCACAGATACGCAGTATTTT. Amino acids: CASSGYASTDTQYF. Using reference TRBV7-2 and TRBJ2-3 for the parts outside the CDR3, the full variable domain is GAGVSQSPSNKVTEKGKDVELRCDPISGHTALYWYRQSLGQGLEFLIYFQGNSAPDKSGLPSDRFSAERTGGSVSTLTIQRTQQEDSAVYLCASSGYASTDTQYFGPGTRLTVL.

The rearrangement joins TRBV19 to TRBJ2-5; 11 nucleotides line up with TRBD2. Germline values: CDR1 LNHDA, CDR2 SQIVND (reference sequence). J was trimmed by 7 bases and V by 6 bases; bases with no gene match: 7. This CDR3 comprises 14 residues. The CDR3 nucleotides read TGTGCCAGTAGACTTAGCGGGGGGGTGGGGACCCAGTACTTC. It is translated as CASRLSGGVGTQYF.

The CDR3: CASSMGTDVYTEAFF. The CDR3 coding sequence is TGCGCCAGCAGCATGGGGACAGATGTGTACACTGAAGCTTTCTTT. The chain uses TRBV5-1 and TRBJ1-1; the match to TRBD1 covers 7 bases. The V segment lost 4 bases and the J segment 3 bases; nucleotides outside the gene matches: 9. The CDR3 sequence is 15 residues long. Germline values: CDR1 SGHRS, CDR2 YFSETQ.